A single sample is the source of the 19 T cell receptor beta chains below, sequenced in a study of cytomegalovirus exposure and HLA in healthy donors listed by TCRdb under 2017. The library relied on the immunoSEQ multiplex PCR assay. A mixture of 60 forward primers for TCR Vbeta segments and 13 reverse primers for TCR Jbeta segments was used in the multiplex PCR. TCRdb retrieved this table from immuneACCESS and kept in-frame rearrangements only. Not all clones are present; in checked studies, unresolved V genes account for under half, and no reason is known for the remainder. In all, the sample holds about 130,000 clones, and approximately 10% of those were seen once. About 4.6% of the sample is taken by the ten largest. Sequencing input: PBMCs. Receptors originate from a woman under 30 in good health and CMV-seropositive.

The rearrangement uses TRBV27 and TRBJ2-3; tentative D call: TRBD1 (6 bases). V was cut by 6 bases and J by 0 bases, with 16 bases left in between. This CDR3 comprises 16 residues. Germline V gene sequence: CDR1 MNHEY, CDR2 SMNVEV (reference sequence). CDR3 in DNA: TGTGCCAGCAGCCATTCAGGGGCGCTTAGCACAGATACGCAGTATTTT. It encodes CASSHSGALSTDTQYF.

The chain has TRBV28 and TRBJ1-2; D gene ambiguous. The germline CDR1 and CDR2 sequences are MDHEN and SYDVKM. The CDR3 totals 13 residues. V shed 3 bases and J shed 2 bases, with 7 bases lying between them. The CDR3 nucleotides read TGTGCCAGCAGTTTTAGCCAGAACTATGGCTACACCTTC. This sequence encodes CASSFSQNYGYTF.

V and J are TRBV5-1 and TRBJ1-4; tentatively, D is TRBD1 (5 bases). V was shortened by 4 bases and J by 6 bases, with 7 bases between the two germline ends. Germline V gives CDR1 SGHRS, CDR2 YFSETQ. This CDR3 is built from 12 residues. The CDR3 bases are TGCGCCAGCAGCCGGGGGGATGAAAAACTGTTTTTT. Protein product: CASSRGDEKLFF. Together with reference TRBV5-1 and TRBJ1-4, the CDR3 gives the full variable domain: KAGVTQTPRYLIKTRGQQVTLSCSPISGHRSVSWYQQTPGQGLQFLFEYFSETQRNKGNFPGRFSGRQFSNSRSEMNVSTLELGDSALYLCASSRGDEKLFFGSGTQLSVL.

The chain combines TRBV16 with TRBJ2-7, with D unclear. From germline, CDR1 is KGHSY and CDR2 FQNENV. The CDR3 contains 13 residues. Between the trimmed V and J ends, which lost 4 bases and 3 bases, there was a span of 10 bases. The CDR3 nucleotides are TGTGCCAGCAGCCCCTTTGTGAGCTACGAGCAGTACTTC. Amino acids: CASSPFVSYEQYF.

This clone was seen a few times. The chain uses TRBV27 and TRBJ2-1; 8 bases match TRBD2. The CDR3 totals 14 residues. Per the germline V gene, CDR1 is MNHEY and CDR2 is SMNVEV (reference sequence). The junction had 4 bases not matched to a gene; V was cut back by 4 bases and J by 5 bases. This CDR3 is CASSWLAGHNEQFF. DNA for the CDR3: TGTGCCAGCAGTTGGCTAGCGGGTCACAATGAGCAGTTCTTC.

This clone was detected a few times. This chain joins TRBV10-3 and TRBJ1-1; D gene unclear. Trimming pared 4 bases from V and 1 base from J, leaving 7 bases between. CDR1 and CDR2 (germline): ENHRY, SYGVKD. This CDR3 spans 13 amino acids. This chain's CDR3 is CAISGVANTEAFF. Here the CDR3 DNA reads TGTGCCATCAGTGGTGTAGCGAACACTGAAGCTTTCTTT.

The chain uses TRBV28 and TRBJ1-1; D not certain. Between the trimmed V and J ends, which lost 6 bases and 0 bases, there was a span of 11 bases. This CDR3 is built from 14 residues. Germline loops: CDR1 MDHEN, CDR2 SYDVKM. The CDR3 reads CASSIKYMNTEAFF. The CDR3 DNA follows: TGTGCCAGCAGCATTAAATACATGAACACTGAAGCTTTCTTT.

In the case of this clone: The junction departs from the called germline gene at one end, perhaps through a read error. Other DNA sequences from this sample encode an identical CDR3 as well. The rearrangement links TRBV30 to TRBJ1-1; tentatively, D is TRBD1 (6 bases). The CDR3 runs to 14 residues. Germline V gene sequence: CDR1 GTSNPN, CDR2 SVGIG (reference sequence). The DNA for the CDR3 is TGTGCCTGGAGTTGGGGGACAACGAACACTGAGGCTTTCTTT. This codes for CAWSWGTTNTEAFF.

The gene calls are TRBV19 and TRBJ2-2; 7 bases agree with TRBD1. Trimming took 6 bases from V and 8 from J; bases not matched to a gene: 12. The germline V gene encodes CDR1 LNHDA and CDR2 SQIVND (reference sequence). The CDR3 contains 15 residues. The chain's CDR3 is CASSPGTAHLGELFF. CDR3 DNA: TGTGCCAGTAGCCCCGGGACAGCACATCTTGGGGAGCTGTTTTTT.

The chain uses TRBV13 and TRBJ2-7, with D possibly matching TRBD1 (6 bases). V was pared by 5 bases and J by 3 bases, with 14 bases between. The CDR3 spans 14 residues. The germline CDR1 and CDR2 sequences are PRHDT and FYEKMQ (reference sequence). This CDR3 is CASSVLQGDYEQYF. The CDR3, as DNA: TGTGCCAGCAGCGTTTTACAGGGAGACTACGAGCAGTACTTC.

CDR3 in amino acids: CASSPSRPSDEKLFF. The DNA of the CDR3 is TGTGCCAGCAGTCCCTCCCGCCCCTCGGATGAAAAACTGTTTTTT. The rearrangement uses TRBV28 and TRBJ1-4; no reliable D call. The V end was cut by 5 bases, the J end by 6 bases, with 16 bases between. In germline, CDR1 is MDHEN, CDR2 SYDVKM. The CDR3 consists of 15 residues. The whole variable domain, remainder taken from reference TRBV28 and TRBJ1-4, is DVKVTQSSRYLVKRTGEKVFLECVQDMDHENMFWYRQDPGLGLRLIYFSYDVKMKEKGDIPEGYSVSREKKERFSLILESASTNQTSMYLCASSPSRPSDEKLFFGSGTQLSVL.

V is TRBV11-3 and J is TRBJ2-3; 7 bases align to TRBD2. Germline trimming cut 8 bases from V and 0 bases from J; bases unmatched to any gene: 11. The CDR3 has 16 residues. In germline, CDR1 is SGHNT, CDR2 YENEEA. CDR3 residues: CASGGGFWRSTDTQYF. The CDR3 bases are TGTGCCAGCGGCGGGGGTTTTTGGAGGAGCACAGATACGCAGTATTTT.

This clone was seen a handful of times. Relative to the germline gene, one junction end is altered; a read error may explain this. Other DNA sequences in this sample translate to the same CDR3. This chain joins TRBV6-6 and TRBJ1-2; a weak D match, TRBD1 (5 bases). Germline V gene sequence: CDR1 MNHNY, CDR2 SVGAGI (reference sequence). CDR3 length equals 15 residues. This CDR3 is CASSYATAQAGGYTF. The CDR3 DNA is TGTGCCAGTAGTTATGCGACAGCCCAAGCGGGTGGCTACACCTTC.

The chain is built from TRBV27 and TRBJ1-1; D might be TRBD1 (5 bases). Trimming pared 0 bases from V and 1 base from J, leaving 6 bases between. This CDR3 contains 14 residues. Germline V gene data show CDR1 as MNHEY and CDR2 as SMNVEV (reference sequence). The CDR3, as DNA: TGTGCCAGCAGTTTATCGGGGGGGAACACTGAAGCTTTCTTT. This codes for CASSLSGGNTEAFF.

In this sample, this clone turned up a few times. This chain's CDR3 is CASSAALGQGAKDTQYF. For the CDR3, the DNA is TGTGCCAGCAGCGCTGCACTGGGACAGGGGGCTAAAGATACGCAGTATTTT. The J gene is TRBJ2-3, the V gene TRBV2; 12 positions match TRBD1. CDR3 size: 17 residues. Unmatched junction bases numbered 12, after V lost 6 bases and J lost 5 bases. From germline, CDR1 is SNHLY and CDR2 FYNNEI.

In the case of this clone: At the DNA level, this CDR3 is encoded by other sequences in the same sample as well. In DNA, the CDR3 is TGCAGCGTTGATCGGGGGGGCACTGAAGCTTTCTTT. Its protein product is CSVDRGGTEAFF. The chain has TRBV29-1 and TRBJ1-1; D may be TRBD1 (5 bases). Germline V CDR1 and CDR2: SQVTM, ANQGSEA. This CDR3 region has 12 residues. The ends were cut back, 3 bases at V and 4 bases at J, with 9 bases in the middle.

The J gene is TRBJ2-3, the V gene TRBV28, with TRBD1 matching over 7 bases. V shed 2 bases, J shed 7 bases, and the junction held 9 bases outside the gene matches. The germline gives CDR1 MDHEN, CDR2 SYDVKM. The CDR3 is made up of 15 amino acids. For the CDR3, the DNA is TGTGCCAGCAGTTTAAGGACAGGAGTTTATAATACGCAGTATTTT. Protein sequence: CASSLRTGVYNTQYF.

The DNA of the CDR3 is TGTGCCAGCAGCGTGGCGGCGGGCTCTAACTATGGCTACACCTTC. Translating it yields CASSVAAGSNYGYTF. This chain links TRBV9 with TRBJ1-2; no definite D call. There are 15 residues in the CDR3. Trimming left V 2 bases short and J 0 bases short, with 11 bases between. Germline assignment: CDR1 SGDLS and CDR2 YYNGEE.

This clone was seen a few times. This sequence joins TRBV6-1 and TRBJ2-2; no clear D. The V end was cut by 8 bases, the J end by 8 bases, with 9 bases between. Germline assignment: CDR1 MNHNS and CDR2 SASEGT. The CDR3 runs 11 residues. The CDR3 sequence: CASLNMGELFF. Here the CDR3 DNA reads TGTGCCAGCCTCAACATGGGGGAGCTGTTTTTT.